The 12 T cell receptor beta chains presented below share a single source sample, sequenced in a study of OX40 agonist ivuxolimab in advanced cancers. The repertoire was sequenced with immunoSEQ multiplex PCR; TCRdb's copy has only in-frame clones and lacks some. Counted here are around 97,000 clones, approximately 80% occurring once; the ten biggest clones make up less than 6%. Sequenced material: CD4+ or CD8+ T cells sorted from blood, taken in a trial of the OX40 agonist ivuxolimab. These receptors came from an adult with an advanced solid tumor such as melanoma, head and neck, liver or kidney cancer.

The V and J genes are TRBV10-1 and TRBJ1-2, with 10 bases aligning to TRBD1. Germline CDR1 is WNHNN and CDR2 is SYGVQD (reference sequence). The V and J ends lost 8 bases and 5 bases, in that order; junction bases with no gene match: 5. The CDR3 covers 13 residues. CDR3 loop: CASGRDRGYGYTF. The CDR3 coding sequence is TGCGCCAGCGGAAGGGACAGGGGATATGGCTACACCTTC.

This chain connects TRBV5-1 to TRBJ2-3, with 8 bases that match TRBD2. This CDR3 region has 15 residues. Germline V gene lookup returns CDR1 SGHRS and CDR2 YFSETQ. V trimming: 2 bases; J trimming: 6 bases; junction bases outside the gene matches: 8. CDR3 region: CASSLGLAVPDTQYF. The CDR3 DNA sequence: TGCGCCAGCAGCTTAGGACTAGCAGTGCCGGATACGCAGTATTTT.

The gene calls are TRBV4-3 and TRBJ2-6, with D perhaps TRBD1 (5 bases). Deletions cut 5 bases from V and 0 bases from J, with 20 bases between. The CDR3 is 19 amino acids. The germline CDR1 and CDR2 sequences are LGHNA and YSLEER. The CDR3 sequence is CASSSGSGIGRSGANVLTF. The CDR3 coding sequence is TGCGCCAGCAGCTCAGGTTCAGGGATCGGGCGCTCTGGGGCCAACGTCCTGACTTTC.

The chain couples TRBV6-1 to TRBJ2-7; 12 bases match TRBD2. Germline-derived CDR1 and CDR2 are MNHNS and SASEGT. The CDR3 is 14 amino acids. Trimming cost V 4 bases and J 3 bases; bases outside gene matches: 1. In DNA, the CDR3 is TGTGCCAGCAGTGGGGGACTAGCGGGCTACGAGCAGTACTTC. This gives the protein CASSGGLAGYEQYF.

This chain links TRBV5-4 with TRBJ2-7; D remains unclear. V lost 0 bases and J 6 bases, leaving 7 bases between the germline ends. The CDR3 spans 12 residues. CDR1 and CDR2 from the germline V gene are SGHNT and YYREEE (reference sequence). Here the CDR3 DNA reads TGTGCCAGCAGCTTGGAAAGAGGCGAGCAGTACTTC. This sequence encodes CASSLERGEQYF.

The chain uses TRBV5-1 and TRBJ1-1, with TRBD1 as a possible D gene (6 bases). Germline CDR1 SGHRS, CDR2 YFSETQ. The ends were cut back, 0 bases at V and 11 bases at J, with 17 bases in the middle. The CDR3 extends over 14 amino acids. The CDR3 DNA reads as TGCGCCAGCAGCTTGGGATCAGGGGAAGGGCGGGCTTTCTTT. Residues: CASSLGSGEGRAFF.

The rearrangement uses TRBV7-8 and TRBJ1-4, with TRBD1 identical over 9 bases. The junction had 9 bases not matched to a gene; V was cut back by 5 bases and J by 8 bases. Germline V gives CDR1 SGHVS, CDR2 FQNEAQ. This CDR3 is 15 amino acids long. The DNA for the CDR3 is TGTGCCAGCAGCAAGTCGGACAGGGGAGACGAAAAACTGTTTTTT. It translates to CASSKSDRGDEKLFF.

CDR3: CASTPRLVTDTQYF. In nucleotides, the CDR3 is TGTGCCAGCACCCCAAGACTAGTTACAGATACGCAGTATTTT. The gene calls are TRBV11-2 and TRBJ2-3, with D possibly TRBD2 on 6 matching bases. Trimming took 7 bases from V and 3 from J, leaving 14 bases between them. CDR1 SGHAT and CDR2 FQNNGV come from the germline V gene. The CDR3 has 14 residues.

The chain joins TRBV7-7 to TRBJ2-5; D tentatively reads TRBD1 or TRBD2 (6 bases each). Germline V lookup: CDR1 SSHAT, CDR2 FNYEAQ (reference sequence). There are 16 residues in the CDR3. V was clipped by 1 base and J by 2 bases, with 14 bases between them. The CDR3 spells CASSLVSGRGQETQYF. CDR3 DNA: TGTGCCAGCAGCTTAGTTAGCGGAAGGGGGCAAGAGACCCAGTACTTC.

CDR3 in DNA: TGCGCCAGCAGCCCTAGCGGGGGGGTGTACGAGCAGTACTTC. Residues: CASSPSGGVYEQYF. This chain joins TRBV5-1 and TRBJ2-7; TRBD2 agrees at 12 bases. This CDR3 region has 14 residues. The J segment lost 4 bases and the V segment lost 4 bases, leaving 3 bases of the junction unmatched. Germline CDR1 SGHRS, CDR2 YFSETQ. The entire variable domain, with the rest obtained from reference TRBV5-1 and TRBJ2-7, is as follows: KAGVTQTPRYLIKTRGQQVTLSCSPISGHRSVSWYQQTPGQGLQFLFEYFSETQRNKGNFPGRFSGRQFSNSRSEMNVSTLELGDSALYLCASSPSGGVYEQYFGPGTRLTVT.

This chain joins TRBV7-3 and TRBJ2-2; 8 bases are a match to TRBD2. The CDR3 contains 16 residues. Germline CDR1 SGHTA, CDR2 FQGTGA. V was clipped by 5 bases and J by 3 bases; unmatched bases: 8. CDR3 protein: CASSPTSGGYTGELFF. The CDR3 coding sequence is TGTGCCAGCAGCCCAACAAGCGGGGGATACACCGGGGAGCTGTTTTTT.

This sequence joins TRBV25-1 and TRBJ1-1, with 10 bases matching TRBD1. The CDR3 has 14 residues. Germline CDR1 is MGHDK and CDR2 is SYGVNS. The V gene end was trimmed by 4 bases and the J gene end by 6 bases; junction bases not matched to a gene: 5. CDR3 DNA sequence: TGTGCCAGCAGTGCGACAGGGGGCTCCCCTGAAGCTTTCTTT. Translated, it gives CASSATGGSPEAFF.